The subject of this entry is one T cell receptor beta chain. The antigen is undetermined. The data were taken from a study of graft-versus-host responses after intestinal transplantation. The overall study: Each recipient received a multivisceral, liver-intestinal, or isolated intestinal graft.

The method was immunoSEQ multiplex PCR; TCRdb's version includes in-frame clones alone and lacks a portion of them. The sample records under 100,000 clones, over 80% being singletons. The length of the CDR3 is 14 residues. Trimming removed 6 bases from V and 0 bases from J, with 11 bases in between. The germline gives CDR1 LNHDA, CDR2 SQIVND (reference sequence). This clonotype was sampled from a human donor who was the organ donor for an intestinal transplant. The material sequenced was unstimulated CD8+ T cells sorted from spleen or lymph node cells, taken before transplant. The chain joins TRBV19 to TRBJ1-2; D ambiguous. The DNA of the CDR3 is TGTGCCAGTAGCCCGGGTATAACTAACTATGGCTACACCTTC. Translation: CASSPGITNYGYTF.